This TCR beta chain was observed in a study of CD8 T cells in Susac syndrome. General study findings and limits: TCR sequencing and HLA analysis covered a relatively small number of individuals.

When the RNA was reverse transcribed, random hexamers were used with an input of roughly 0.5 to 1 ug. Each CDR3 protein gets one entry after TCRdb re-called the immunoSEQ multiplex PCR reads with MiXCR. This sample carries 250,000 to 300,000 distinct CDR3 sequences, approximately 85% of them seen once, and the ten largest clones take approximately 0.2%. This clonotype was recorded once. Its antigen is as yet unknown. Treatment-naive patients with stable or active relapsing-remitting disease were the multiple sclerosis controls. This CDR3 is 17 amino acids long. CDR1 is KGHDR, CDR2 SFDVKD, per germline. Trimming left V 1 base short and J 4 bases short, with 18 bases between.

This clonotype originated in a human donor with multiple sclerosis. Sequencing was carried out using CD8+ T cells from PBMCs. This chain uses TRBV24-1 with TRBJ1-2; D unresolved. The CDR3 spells CATSDFGGSGGGYGYTF. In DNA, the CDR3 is TGTGCCACCAGTGATTTTGGTGGGAGTGGAGGAGGCTATGGCTACACCTTC.